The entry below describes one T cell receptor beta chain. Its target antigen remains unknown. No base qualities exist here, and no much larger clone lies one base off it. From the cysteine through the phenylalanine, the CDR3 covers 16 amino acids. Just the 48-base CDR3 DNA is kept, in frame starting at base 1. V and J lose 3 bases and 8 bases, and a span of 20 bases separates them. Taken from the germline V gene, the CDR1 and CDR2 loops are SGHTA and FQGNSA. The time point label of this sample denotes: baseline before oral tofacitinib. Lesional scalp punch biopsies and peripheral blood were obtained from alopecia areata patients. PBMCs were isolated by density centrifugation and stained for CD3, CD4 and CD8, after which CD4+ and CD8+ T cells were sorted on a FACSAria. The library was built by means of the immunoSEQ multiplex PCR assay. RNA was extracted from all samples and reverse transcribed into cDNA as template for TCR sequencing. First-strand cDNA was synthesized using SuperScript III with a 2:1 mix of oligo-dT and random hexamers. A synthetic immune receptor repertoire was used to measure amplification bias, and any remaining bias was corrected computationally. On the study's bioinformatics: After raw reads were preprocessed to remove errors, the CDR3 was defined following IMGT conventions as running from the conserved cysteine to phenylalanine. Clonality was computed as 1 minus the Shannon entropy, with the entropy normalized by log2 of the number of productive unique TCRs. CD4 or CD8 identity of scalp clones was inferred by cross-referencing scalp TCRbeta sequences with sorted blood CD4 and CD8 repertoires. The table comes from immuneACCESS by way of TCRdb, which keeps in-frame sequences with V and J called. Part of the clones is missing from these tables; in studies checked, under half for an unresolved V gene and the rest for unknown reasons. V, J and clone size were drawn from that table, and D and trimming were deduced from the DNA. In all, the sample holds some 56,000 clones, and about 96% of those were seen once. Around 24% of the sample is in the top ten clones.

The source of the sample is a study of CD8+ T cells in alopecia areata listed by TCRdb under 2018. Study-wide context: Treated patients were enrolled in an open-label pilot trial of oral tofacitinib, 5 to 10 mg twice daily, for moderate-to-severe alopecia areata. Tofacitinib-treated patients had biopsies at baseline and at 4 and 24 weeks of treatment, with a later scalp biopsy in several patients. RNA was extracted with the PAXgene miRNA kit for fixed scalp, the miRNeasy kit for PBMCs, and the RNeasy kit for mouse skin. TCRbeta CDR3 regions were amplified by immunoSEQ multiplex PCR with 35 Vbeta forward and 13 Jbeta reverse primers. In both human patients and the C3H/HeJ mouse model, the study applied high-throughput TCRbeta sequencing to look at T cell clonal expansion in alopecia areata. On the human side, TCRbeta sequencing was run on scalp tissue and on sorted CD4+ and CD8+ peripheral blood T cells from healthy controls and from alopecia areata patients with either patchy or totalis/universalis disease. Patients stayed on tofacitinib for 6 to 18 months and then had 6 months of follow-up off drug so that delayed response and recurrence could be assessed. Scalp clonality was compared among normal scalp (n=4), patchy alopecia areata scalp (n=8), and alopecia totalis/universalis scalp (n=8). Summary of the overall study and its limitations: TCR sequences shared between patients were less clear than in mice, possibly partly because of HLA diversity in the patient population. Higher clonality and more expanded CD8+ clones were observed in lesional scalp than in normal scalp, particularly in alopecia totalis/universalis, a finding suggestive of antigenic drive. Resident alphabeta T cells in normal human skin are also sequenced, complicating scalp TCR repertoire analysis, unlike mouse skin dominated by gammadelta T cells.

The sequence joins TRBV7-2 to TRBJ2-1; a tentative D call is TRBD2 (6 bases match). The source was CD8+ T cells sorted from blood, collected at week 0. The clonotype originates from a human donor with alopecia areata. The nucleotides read TGTGCCAGCAGCTTGGGGGTGCGGGGCCGCACGGATGAGCAGTTCTTC. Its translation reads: CASSLGVRGRTDEQFF.